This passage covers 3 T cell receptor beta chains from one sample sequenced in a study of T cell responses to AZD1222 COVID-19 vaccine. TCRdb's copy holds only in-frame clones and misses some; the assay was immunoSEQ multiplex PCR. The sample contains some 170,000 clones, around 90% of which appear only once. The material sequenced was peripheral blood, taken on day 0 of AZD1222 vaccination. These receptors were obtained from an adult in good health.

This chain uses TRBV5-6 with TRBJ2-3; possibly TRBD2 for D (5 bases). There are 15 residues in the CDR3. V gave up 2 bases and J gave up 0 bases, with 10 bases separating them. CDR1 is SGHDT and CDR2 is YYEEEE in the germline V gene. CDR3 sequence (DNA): TGTGCCAGCAGCTTCCCTAGCTTGAGCACAGATACGCAGTATTTT. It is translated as CASSFPSLSTDTQYF.

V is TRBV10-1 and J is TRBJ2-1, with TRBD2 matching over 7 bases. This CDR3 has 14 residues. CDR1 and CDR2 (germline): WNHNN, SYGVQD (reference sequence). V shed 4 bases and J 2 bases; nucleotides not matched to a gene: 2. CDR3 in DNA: TGCGCCAGCAGTGCTAGCGGAGCCTACAATGAGCAGTTCTTC. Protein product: CASSASGAYNEQFF.

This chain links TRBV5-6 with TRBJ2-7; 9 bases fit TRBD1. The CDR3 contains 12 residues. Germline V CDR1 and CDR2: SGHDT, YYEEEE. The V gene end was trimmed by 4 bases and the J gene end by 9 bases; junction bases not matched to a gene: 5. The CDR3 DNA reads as TGTGCCAGCAGCCTCGGGACAGGGAGGCAGTACGTC. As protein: CASSLGTGRQYV.